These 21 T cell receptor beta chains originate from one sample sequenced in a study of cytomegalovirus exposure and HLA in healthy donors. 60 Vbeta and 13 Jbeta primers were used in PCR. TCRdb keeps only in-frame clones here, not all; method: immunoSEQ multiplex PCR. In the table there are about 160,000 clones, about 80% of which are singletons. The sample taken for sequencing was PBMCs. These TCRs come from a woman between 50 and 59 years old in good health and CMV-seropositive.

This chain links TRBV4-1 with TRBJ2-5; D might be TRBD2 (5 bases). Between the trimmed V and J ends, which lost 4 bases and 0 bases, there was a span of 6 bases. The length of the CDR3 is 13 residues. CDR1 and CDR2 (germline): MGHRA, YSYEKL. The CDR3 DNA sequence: TGCGCCAGCAGCCCGGGGAACCAAGAGACCCAGTACTTC. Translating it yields CASSPGNQETQYF.

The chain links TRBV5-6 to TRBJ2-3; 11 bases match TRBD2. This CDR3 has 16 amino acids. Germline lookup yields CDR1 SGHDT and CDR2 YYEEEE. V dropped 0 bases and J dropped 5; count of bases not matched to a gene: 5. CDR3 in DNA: TGTGCCAGCAGCTTGGGACTAGCGGGAATGGGAGATACGCAGTATTTT. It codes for CASSLGLAGMGDTQYF.

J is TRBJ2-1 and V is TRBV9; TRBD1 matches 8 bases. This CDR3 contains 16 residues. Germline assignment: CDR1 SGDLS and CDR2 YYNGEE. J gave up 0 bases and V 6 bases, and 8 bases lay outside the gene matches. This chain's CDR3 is CASNRRGQGSYNEQFF. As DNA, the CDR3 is TGTGCCAGCAACCGCAGGGGGCAGGGCTCCTACAATGAGCAGTTCTTC.

The CDR3, as DNA: TGTGCCAGCAGCCCCGGGACTTTCTCCTACGAGCAGTACTTC. Translated, it gives CASSPGTFSYEQYF. The chain recombines TRBV28 with TRBJ2-7; D may be TRBD2 (6 bases). V was shortened by 6 bases and J by 0 bases, with 12 bases between the two germline ends. The CDR3 is made up of 14 amino acids. Germline CDR1 MDHEN, CDR2 SYDVKM.

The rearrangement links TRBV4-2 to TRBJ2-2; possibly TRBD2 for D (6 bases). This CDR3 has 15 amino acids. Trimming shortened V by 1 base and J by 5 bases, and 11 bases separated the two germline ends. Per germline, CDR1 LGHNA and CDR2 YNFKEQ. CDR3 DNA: TGTGCCAGCAGCCAAGGGATGGGGGGAACCGGGGAGCTGTTTTTT. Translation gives CASSQGMGGTGELFF.

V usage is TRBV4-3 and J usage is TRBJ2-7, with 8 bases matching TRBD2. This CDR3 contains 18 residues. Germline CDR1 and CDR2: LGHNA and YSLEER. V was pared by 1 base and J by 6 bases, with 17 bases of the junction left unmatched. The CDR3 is CASSQAAVYSGGPFEQYF. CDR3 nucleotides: TGCGCCAGCAGCCAAGCGGCGGTCTATTCGGGGGGGCCTTTCGAGCAGTACTTC.

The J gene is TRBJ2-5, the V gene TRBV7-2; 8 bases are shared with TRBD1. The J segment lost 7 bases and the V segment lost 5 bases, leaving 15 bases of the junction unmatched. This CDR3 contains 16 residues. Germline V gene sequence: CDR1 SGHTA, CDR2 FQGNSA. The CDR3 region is CASSPRGVDRGRTQYF. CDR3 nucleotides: TGTGCCAGCAGCCCTAGGGGGGTAGACAGGGGCAGGACCCAGTACTTC. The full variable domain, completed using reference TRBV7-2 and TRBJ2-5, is GAGVSQSPSNKVTEKGKDVELRCDPISGHTALYWYRQSLGQGLEFLIYFQGNSAPDKSGLPSDRFSAERTGGSVSTLTIQRTQQEDSAVYLCASSPRGVDRGRTQYFGPGTRLLVL.

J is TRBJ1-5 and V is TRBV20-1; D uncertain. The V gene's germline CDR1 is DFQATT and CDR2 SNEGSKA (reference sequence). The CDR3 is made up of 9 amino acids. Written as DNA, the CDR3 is TGCAGGTACTATCAGCCCCAGCATTTT. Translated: CRYYQPQHF.

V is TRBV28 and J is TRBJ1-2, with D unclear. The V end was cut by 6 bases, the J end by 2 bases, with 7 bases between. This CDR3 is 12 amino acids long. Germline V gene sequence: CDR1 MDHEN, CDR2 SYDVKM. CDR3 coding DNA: TGTGCCAGCAGCCCTCCCAACTATGGCTACACCTTC. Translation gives CASSPPNYGYTF.

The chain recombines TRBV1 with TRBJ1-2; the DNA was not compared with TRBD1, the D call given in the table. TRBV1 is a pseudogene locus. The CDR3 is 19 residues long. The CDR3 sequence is CTSSQETTNRVKRIYGYTF. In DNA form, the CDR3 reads TGCACCAGCAGCCAAGAGACTACTAACAGGGTTAAGAGGATCTATGGCTACACCTTC.

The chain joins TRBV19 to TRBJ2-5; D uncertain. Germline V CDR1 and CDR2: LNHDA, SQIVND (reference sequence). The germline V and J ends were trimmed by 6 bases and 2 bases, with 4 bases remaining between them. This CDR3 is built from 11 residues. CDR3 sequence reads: CASSEQETQYF. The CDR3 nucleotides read TGTGCCAGTAGCGAGCAAGAGACCCAGTACTTC. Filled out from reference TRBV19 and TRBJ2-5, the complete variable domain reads DGGITQSPKYLFRKEGQNVTLSCEQNLNHDAMYWYRQDPGQGLRLIYYSQIVNDFQKGDIAEGYSVSREKKESFPLTVTSAQKNPTAFYLCASSEQETQYFGPGTRLLVL.

The CDR3 sequence is CSVVWDRDPTEAFF. The CDR3 nucleotides read TGCAGCGTTGTATGGGACAGAGATCCCACTGAAGCTTTCTTT. The V and J genes are TRBV29-1 and TRBJ1-1; 7 bases map to TRBD1. The CDR3 contains 14 residues. Germline CDR1 is SQVTM and CDR2 is ANQGSEA. The trim removed 4 bases at V and 4 bases at J, leaving 9 bases unmatched.

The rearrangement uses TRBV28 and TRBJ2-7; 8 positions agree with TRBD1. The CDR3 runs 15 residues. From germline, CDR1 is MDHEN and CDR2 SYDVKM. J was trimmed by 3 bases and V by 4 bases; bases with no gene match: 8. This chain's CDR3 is CASSSGQVGVYEQYF. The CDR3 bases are TGTGCCAGCAGTTCGGGACAGGTAGGGGTCTACGAGCAGTACTTC. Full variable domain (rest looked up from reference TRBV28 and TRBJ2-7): DVKVTQSSRYLVKRTGEKVFLECVQDMDHENMFWYRQDPGLGLRLIYFSYDVKMKEKGDIPEGYSVSREKKERFSLILESASTNQTSMYLCASSSGQVGVYEQYFGPGTRLTVT.

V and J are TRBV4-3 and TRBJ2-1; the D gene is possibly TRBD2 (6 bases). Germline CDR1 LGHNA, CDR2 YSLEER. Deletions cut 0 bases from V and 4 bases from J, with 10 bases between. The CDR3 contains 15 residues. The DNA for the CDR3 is TGCGCCAGCAGCCAAGAGACTAGTGGGTACAATGAGCAGTTCTTC. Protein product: CASSQETSGYNEQFF.

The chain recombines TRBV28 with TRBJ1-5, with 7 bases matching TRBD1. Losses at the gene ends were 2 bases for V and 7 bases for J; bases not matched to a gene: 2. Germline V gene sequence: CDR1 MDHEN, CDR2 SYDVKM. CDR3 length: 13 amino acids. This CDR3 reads CASSLTGEQPQHF. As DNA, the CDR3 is TGTGCCAGCAGTTTAACAGGGGAACAGCCCCAGCATTTT.

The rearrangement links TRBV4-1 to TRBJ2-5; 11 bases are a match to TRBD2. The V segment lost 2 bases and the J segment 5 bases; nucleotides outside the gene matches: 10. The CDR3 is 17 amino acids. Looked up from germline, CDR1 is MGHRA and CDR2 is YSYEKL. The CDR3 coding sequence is TGCGCCAGCAGCCAACATAAACTAGCGGGGGCGGGGGAGACCCAGTACTTC. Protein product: CASSQHKLAGAGETQYF.

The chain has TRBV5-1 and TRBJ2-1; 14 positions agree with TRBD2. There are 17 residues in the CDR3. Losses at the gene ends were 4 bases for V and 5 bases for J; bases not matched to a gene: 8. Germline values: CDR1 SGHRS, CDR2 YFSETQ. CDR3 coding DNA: TGCGCCAGCAGCCAGACTAGCGGGGGGGCTCTCCACAATGAGCAGTTCTTC. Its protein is CASSQTSGGALHNEQFF.

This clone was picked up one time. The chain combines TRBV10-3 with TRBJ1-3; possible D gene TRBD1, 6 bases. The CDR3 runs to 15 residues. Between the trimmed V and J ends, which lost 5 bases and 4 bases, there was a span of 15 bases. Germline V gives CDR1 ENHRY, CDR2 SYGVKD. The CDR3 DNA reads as TGTGCCATCAGTCCCTCGGGGGGCTCGGGAAACACCATATATTTT. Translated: CAISPSGGSGNTIYF.

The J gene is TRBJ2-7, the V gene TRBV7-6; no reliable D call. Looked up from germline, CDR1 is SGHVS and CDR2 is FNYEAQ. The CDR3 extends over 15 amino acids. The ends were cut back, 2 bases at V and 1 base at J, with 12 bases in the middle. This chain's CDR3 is CASSLSDDSSYEQYF. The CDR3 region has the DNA TGTGCCAGCAGCTTATCTGACGACTCTTCCTACGAGCAGTACTTC.

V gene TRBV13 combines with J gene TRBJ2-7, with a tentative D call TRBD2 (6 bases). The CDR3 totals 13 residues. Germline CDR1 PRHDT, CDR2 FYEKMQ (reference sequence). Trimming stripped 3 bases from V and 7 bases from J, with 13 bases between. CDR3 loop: CASSFFAGSEQYF. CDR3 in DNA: TGTGCCAGCAGCTTCTTCGCGGGGTCGGAGCAGTACTTC.

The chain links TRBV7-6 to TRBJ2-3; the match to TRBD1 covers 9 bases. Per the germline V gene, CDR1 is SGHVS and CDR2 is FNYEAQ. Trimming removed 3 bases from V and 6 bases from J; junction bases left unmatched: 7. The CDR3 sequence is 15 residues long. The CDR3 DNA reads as TGTGCCAGCAGCTTTGGGACAGGGAATGCGGATACGCAGTATTTT. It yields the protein CASSFGTGNADTQYF.